This TCR beta chain derives from a study of CD8 T cells in ankylosing spondylitis (TCRdb year 2017). With regard to the full study: To find TCR variants linked to disease, the study profiled T cell receptor beta repertoires in ankylosing spondylitis patients and healthy donors. In total, the full study cohort was made up of roughly 110 healthy donors and 25 or so ankylosing spondylitis patients. Samples of peripheral blood were taken, and for ankylosing spondylitis patients, synovial fluid was collected as well. General study outcomes and caveats: Some of the motif variants had been reported before in the synovial fluid and blood of reactive arthritis patients, a finding that suggests common disease-initiation mechanisms. The disease-linked clones were reported as significantly enriched in matched synovial fluid samples from ankylosing spondylitis patients. A TCR beta motif made up of eight or nine highly homologous amino acid variants appeared to be characteristic of blood from ankylosing spondylitis patients. The disease-linked clones showed a CD8+ phenotype and occurred at relatively low frequencies in peripheral blood.

A word on this clonotype: Its antigen has not been determined. Within one base of it there is no much larger clone, and no base qualities were kept.

V has 5 bases trimmed and J has 3 bases trimmed; junction bases matching no gene number 5. The CDR3 goes from the cysteine to the phenylalanine over 13 residues. CDR3 DNA is the only sequence kept; it has 39 bases, read in frame from the first base. The germline V gene (reference sequence) gives CDR1 as DFQATT and CDR2 as SNEGSKA. Sequencing relied on an Illumina HiSeq 2500. Quantitative 5'-RACE with molecular barcodes was used to prepare TCR beta libraries. As for how the authors treated the data: Disease-linked TCR variants were identified with a new computational method built on a probabilistic model of VDJ rearrangement. The raw public reads went through TCRdb reprocessing: fastp at Q25, MiXCR clone calling, in-frame beta chains kept. Every CDR3 protein is listed once, alongside the most common genes and DNA of its rows. TCRdb's processing, not the study's, gives the V and J calls here. The sample includes fewer than 500,000 distinct CDR3 sequences, with around 26% observed a single time. Roughly 1% of the sample comes from the top ten.

Recombination connected TRBV20-1 to TRBJ1-1, with 8 central nucleotides matching TRBD1. The clonotype was recovered from a male donor with ankylosing spondylitis. The specimen was blood, either unsorted or a sorted T cell fraction (not recorded which). The CDR3: CSALAQGDTEAFF. The DNA reads TGCAGTGCTTTAGCACAGGGGGACACTGAAGCTTTCTTT.